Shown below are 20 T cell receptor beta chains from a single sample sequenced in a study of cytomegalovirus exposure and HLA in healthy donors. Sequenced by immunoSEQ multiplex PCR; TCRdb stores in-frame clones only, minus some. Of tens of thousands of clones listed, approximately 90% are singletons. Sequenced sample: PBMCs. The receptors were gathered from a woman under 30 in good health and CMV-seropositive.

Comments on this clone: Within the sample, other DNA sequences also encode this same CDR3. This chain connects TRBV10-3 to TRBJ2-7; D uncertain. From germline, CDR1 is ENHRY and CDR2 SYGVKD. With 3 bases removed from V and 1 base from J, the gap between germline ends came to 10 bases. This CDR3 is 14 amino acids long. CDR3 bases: TGTGCCATCAGTGAAAGTGGGCAGTCCTACGAGCAGTACTTC. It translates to CAISESGQSYEQYF.

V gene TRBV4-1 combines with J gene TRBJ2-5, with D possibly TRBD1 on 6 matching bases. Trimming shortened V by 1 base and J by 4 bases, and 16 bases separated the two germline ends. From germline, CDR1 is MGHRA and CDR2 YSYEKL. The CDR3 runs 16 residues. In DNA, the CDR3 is TGCGCCAGCAGCCAAGCCATGGCAGGGGTGGGAGAGACCCAGTACTTC. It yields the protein CASSQAMAGVGETQYF.

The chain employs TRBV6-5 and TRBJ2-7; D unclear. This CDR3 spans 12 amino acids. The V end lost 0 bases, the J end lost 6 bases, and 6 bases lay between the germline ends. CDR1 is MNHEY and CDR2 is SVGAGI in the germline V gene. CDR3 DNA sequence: TGTGCCAGCAGTTACTCGCTCGGCGAGCAGTACTTC. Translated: CASSYSLGEQYF.

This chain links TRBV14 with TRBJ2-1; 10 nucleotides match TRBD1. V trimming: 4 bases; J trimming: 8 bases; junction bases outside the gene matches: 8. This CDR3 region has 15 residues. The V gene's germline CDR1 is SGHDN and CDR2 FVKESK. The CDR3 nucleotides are TGTGCCAGCAGCCCAGGGGACAGGGGTTTCCATGAGCAGTTCTTC. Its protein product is CASSPGDRGFHEQFF.

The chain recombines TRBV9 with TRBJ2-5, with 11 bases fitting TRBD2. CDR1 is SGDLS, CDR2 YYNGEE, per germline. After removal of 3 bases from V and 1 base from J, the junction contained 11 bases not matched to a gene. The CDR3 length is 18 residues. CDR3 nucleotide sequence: TGTGCCAGCAGCGGCGCCTCGGCTAGCGGGAGGACCCAAGAGACCCAGTACTTC. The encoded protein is CASSGASASGRTQETQYF.

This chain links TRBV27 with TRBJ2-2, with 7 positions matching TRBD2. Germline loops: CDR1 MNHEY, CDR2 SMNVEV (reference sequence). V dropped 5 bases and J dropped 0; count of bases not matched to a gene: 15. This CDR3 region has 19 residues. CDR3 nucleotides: TGTGCCAGCAGTCCACCCTGGTTTAGCGGGTTCGCGAACACCGGGGAGCTGTTTTTT. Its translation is CASSPPWFSGFANTGELFF.

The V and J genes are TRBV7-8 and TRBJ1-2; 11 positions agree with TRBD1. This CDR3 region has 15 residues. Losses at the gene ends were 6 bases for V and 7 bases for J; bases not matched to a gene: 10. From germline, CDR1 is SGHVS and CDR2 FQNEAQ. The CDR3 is CASSKADRGHLGYTF. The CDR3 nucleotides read TGTGCCAGCAGTAAAGCGGACAGGGGGCATCTTGGCTACACCTTC.

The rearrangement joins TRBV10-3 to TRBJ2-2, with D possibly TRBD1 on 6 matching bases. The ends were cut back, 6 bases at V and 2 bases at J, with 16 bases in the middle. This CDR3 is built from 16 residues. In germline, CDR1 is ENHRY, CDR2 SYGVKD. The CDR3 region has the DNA TGTGCCATCAGCGGAAAACCGGGACAAAACACCGGGGAGCTGTTTTTT. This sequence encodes CAISGKPGQNTGELFF.

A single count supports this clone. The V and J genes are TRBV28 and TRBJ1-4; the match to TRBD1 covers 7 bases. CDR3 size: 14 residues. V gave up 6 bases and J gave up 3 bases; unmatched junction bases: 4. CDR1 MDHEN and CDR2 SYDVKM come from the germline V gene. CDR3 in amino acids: CASSLGQSNEKLFF. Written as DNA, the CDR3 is TGTGCCAGCAGCCTGGGACAGTCTAATGAAAAACTGTTTTTT.

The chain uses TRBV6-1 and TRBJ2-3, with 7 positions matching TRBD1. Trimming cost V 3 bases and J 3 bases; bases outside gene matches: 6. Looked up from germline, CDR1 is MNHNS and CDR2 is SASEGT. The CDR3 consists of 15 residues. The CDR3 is CASSDRQGRTDTQYF. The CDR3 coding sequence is TGTGCCAGCAGTGACCGACAGGGTCGGACAGATACGCAGTATTTT.

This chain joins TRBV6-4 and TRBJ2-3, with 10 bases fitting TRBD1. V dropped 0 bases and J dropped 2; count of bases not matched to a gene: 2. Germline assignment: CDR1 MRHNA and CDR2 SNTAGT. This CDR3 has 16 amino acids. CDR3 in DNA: TGTGCCAGCAGTGACTCGGGGACAGGGGACACAGATACGCAGTATTTT. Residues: CASSDSGTGDTDTQYF.

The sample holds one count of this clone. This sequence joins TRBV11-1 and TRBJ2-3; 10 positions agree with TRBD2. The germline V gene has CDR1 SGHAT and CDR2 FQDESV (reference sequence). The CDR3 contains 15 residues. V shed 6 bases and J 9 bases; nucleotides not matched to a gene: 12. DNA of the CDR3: TGTGCCAGCAGACCCAGCGGGGGGGCCTTGGAGACGCAGTATTTT. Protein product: CASRPSGGALETQYF.

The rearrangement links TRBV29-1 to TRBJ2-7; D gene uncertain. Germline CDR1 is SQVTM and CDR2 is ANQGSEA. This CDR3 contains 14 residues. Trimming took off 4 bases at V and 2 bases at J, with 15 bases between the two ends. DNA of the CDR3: TGCAGCGTTGGGGTACGGCAGGATACCTACGAGCAGTACTTC. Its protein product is CSVGVRQDTYEQYF.

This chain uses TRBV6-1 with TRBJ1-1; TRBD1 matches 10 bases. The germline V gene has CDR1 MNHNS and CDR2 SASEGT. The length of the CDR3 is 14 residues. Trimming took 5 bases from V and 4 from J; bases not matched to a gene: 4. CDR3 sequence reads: CASSLTGGGTEAFF. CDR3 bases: TGTGCCAGCAGTTTGACAGGGGGCGGCACTGAAGCTTTCTTT.

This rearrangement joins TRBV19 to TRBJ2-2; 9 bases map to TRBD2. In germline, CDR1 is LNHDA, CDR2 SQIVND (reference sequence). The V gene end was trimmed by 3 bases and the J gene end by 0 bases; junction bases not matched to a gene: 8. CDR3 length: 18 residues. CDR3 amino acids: CASSILGLAGSNTGELFF. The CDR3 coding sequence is TGTGCCAGTAGTATCCTTGGTCTAGCGGGGTCGAACACCGGGGAGCTGTTTTTT.

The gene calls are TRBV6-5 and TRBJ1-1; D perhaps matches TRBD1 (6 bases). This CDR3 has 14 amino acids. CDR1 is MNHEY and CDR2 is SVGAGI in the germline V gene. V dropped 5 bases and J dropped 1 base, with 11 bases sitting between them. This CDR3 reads CASSRWDKNTEAFF. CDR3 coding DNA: TGTGCCAGCAGTAGATGGGACAAGAACACTGAAGCTTTCTTT.

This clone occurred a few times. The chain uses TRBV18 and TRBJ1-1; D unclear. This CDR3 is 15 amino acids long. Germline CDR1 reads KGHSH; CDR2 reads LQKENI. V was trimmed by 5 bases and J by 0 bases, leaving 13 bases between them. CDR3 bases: TGTGCCAGCTCAGACCAGGCTCGCGTGAACACTGAAGCTTTCTTT. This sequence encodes CASSDQARVNTEAFF.

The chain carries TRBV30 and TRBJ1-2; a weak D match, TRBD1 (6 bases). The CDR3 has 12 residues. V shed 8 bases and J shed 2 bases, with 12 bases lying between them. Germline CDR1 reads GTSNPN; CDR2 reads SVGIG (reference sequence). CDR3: CALGGANYGYTF. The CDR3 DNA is TGTGCCCTGGGGGGGGCCAACTATGGCTACACCTTC.

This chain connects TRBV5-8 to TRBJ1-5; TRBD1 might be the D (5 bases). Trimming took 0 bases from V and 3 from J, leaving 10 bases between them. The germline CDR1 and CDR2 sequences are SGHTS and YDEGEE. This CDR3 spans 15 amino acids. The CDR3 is CASSLAGSLNQPQHF. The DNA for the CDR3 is TGTGCCAGCAGCTTGGCAGGGTCTCTCAATCAGCCCCAGCATTTT.

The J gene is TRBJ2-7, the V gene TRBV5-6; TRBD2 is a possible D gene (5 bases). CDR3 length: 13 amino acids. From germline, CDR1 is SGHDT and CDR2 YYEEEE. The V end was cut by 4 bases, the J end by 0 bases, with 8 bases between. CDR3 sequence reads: CASSPGDSYEQYF. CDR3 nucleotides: TGTGCCAGCAGCCCCGGGGACTCCTACGAGCAGTACTTC.